The 9 T cell receptor beta chains in this list originate from one sample, sequenced in a study of immune heterogeneity within non-small cell lung tumors. Amplifying TCR beta CDR3 involved multiplex PCR carried out with 32 V and 13 J primers. TCRdb reprocessed the multiplex PCR reads with MiXCR, giving one entry per CDR3 protein. Found here are roughly 4,500 distinct CDR3 sequences, 20% to 25% of them singletons; the top ten hold about 8.3%. The starting template was genomic DNA from bulk tumor, around 660 ng per sample. Surgeons took several biopsies per primary tumor, spaced far apart, during surgery. Patients went through curative surgery, and their non-small cell lung cancer was untreated and newly diagnosed. The sequenced material came from lung tumor tissue. The source is a man aged 65-85 years with non-small cell lung cancer.

This clonotype is termed medium-sized. The chain uses TRBV5-1 and TRBJ2-1; D unclear. Trimming cost V 0 bases and J 4 bases, with 8 bases left between them. CDR3 size: 14 residues. Germline CDR1 SGHRS, CDR2 YFSETQ. This CDR3 reads CASSLGQEYNEQFF. The CDR3 region has the DNA TGCGCCAGCAGCTTGGGGCAGGAGTACAATGAGCAGTTCTTC.

This clonotype is medium-sized in the sample. This chain uses TRBV9 with TRBJ2-7, with unresolved D. This CDR3 is 18 amino acids long. Trimming pared 0 bases from V and 0 bases from J, leaving 19 bases between. The germline V gene has CDR1 SGDLS and CDR2 YYNGEE. The CDR3 DNA is TGTGCCAGCAGCGTAGGGCCCCTACAAGGGTTGGGCTCCTACGAGCAGTACTTC. Protein product: CASSVGPLQGLGSYEQYF.

This clonotype has more than one count but fewer than ten. The rearrangement joins TRBV4-2 to TRBJ2-6, with D tentatively TRBD2 (5 bases). V dropped 1 base and J dropped 2 bases, with 9 bases sitting between them. CDR1 LGHNA and CDR2 YNFKEQ come from the germline V gene. There are 16 residues in the CDR3. The CDR3, as DNA: TGTGCCAGCAGCCAAGTCGGGAATGCTGGGGCCAACGTCCTGACTTTC. As protein: CASSQVGNAGANVLTF.

This clonotype has just a few counts. The genes are TRBV6-1 and TRBJ1-1; D gene uncertain. The CDR3 extends over 14 amino acids. The V gene lost 6 bases and the J gene lost 3 bases, with 14 bases spanning the gap. The germline V gene has CDR1 MNHNS and CDR2 SASEGT. In nucleotides, the CDR3 is TGTGCCAGCAGCCCCTGGAGGGCGGACACTGAAGCTTTCTTT. Translated: CASSPWRADTEAFF.

This clonotype is medium-sized in the sample. Compared with germline, one end of the junction differs, possibly owing to a read error. V is TRBV6-1 and J is TRBJ1-3; possible D gene TRBD1, 5 bases. The germline CDR1 and CDR2 sequences are MNHNS and SASEGT. This CDR3 has 12 amino acids. The CDR3 sequence: CASRPEVGGPNF. DNA for the CDR3: TGTGCCAGCAGGCCCGAGGTGGGGGGTCCTAATTTT.

This clonotype is medium-sized within its sample. The chain recombines TRBV13 with TRBJ2-3, with 11 positions matching TRBD2. Trimming cost V 5 bases and J 2 bases; bases outside gene matches: 3. CDR1 is PRHDT, CDR2 FYEKMQ, per germline (reference sequence). The CDR3 totals 15 residues. This CDR3 is CASSVAGGVTDTQYF. CDR3 DNA sequence: TGTGCCAGCAGCGTAGCGGGGGGGGTCACAGATACGCAGTATTTT.

V and J are TRBV11-2 and TRBJ1-1; maybe TRBD1 (6 bases). The CDR3 is made up of 13 amino acids. Germline CDR1 and CDR2: SGHAT and FQNNGV. Trimming removed 4 bases at V and 3 bases at J, with 9 bases between. CDR3 DNA sequence: TGTGCCAGCAGCTCGGCAGGGGACACTGAAGCTTTCTTT. Residues: CASSSAGDTEAFF.

Concerning this clonotype: The junction shows a germline mismatch at one end, possibly a read error. The chain has TRBV28 and TRBJ2-1; perhaps TRBD2 as D (7 bases). This CDR3 contains 16 residues. Germline V gene sequence: CDR1 MDHEN, CDR2 SYDVKM. The CDR3 is CDSSMTSAGAHNEQFF. CDR3 in DNA: TGTGACAGCAGTATGACTTCGGCGGGGGCCCACAATGAGCAGTTCTTC.

The J gene is TRBJ1-2, the V gene TRBV2; 8 bases are shared with TRBD1. The germline V gene has CDR1 SNHLY and CDR2 FYNNEI. The CDR3 covers 14 residues. CDR3 coding DNA: TGTGCTTCCCGATATCAGGGGGCAAGGGGAGGCTACACCTTC. It codes for CASRYQGARGGYTF.